The text below deals with one T cell receptor beta chain. Germline V lookup: CDR1 MNHNY, CDR2 SVGAGI (reference sequence). Deletions cut 4 bases from V and 5 bases from J, with 15 bases between. The CDR3 loop spans 15 amino acids. The sample belongs to a study of blood T cell repertoires in COVID-19. About the study: Collection of acute and convalescent COVID-19 samples took place in the United States, Italy and Spain. T cells, B-cell-depleted T cells, or PBMCs supplied cDNA or gDNA.

Authors' processing steps: For nucleated cells, counts were estimated from reference gene primer amplification. Profiling relied on immunoSEQ multiplex PCR, and the TCRdb table lists in-frame clones only, not all of them. V, J and clone size reflect that table, while D and trimming were determined from the DNA. The repertoire holds approximately 70,000 clones, with more than 75% as singletons. The V and J genes are TRBV6-6 and TRBJ1-3; D gene ambiguous. The clonotype comes from a woman aged 55-70 years with acute or convalescent COVID-19. Sequencing was performed on peripheral blood. CDR3 in DNA: TGTGCCAGCAGTTCCTGGCCCGAAACCAGAAACACCATATATTTT. It codes for CASSSWPETRNTIYF.